Sequencing of this TCR beta chain was carried out in a study of cytomegalovirus exposure and HLA in healthy donors. TCRdb's table, derived via immunoSEQ multiplex PCR, lists solely in-frame clones and lacks some. The sample shows some 330,000 clones, just over 85% of them seen only once. This CDR3 spans 13 amino acids. The V segment lost 4 bases and the J segment 6 bases; nucleotides outside the gene matches: 4. Per germline, CDR1 SGDLS and CDR2 YYNGEE. The receptor was derived from a woman under 30 in good health and CMV-seronegative. Sequences were obtained from PBMCs. The rearrangement joins TRBV9 to TRBJ2-7; 10 bases align to TRBD2. CDR3 nucleotide sequence: TGTGCCAGCAGCCCCGCTAGCGGGAGCGAGCAGTACTTC. Its protein product is CASSPASGSEQYF. Drawing the rest from reference TRBV9 and TRBJ2-7, the complete variable domain is DSGVTQTPKHLITATGQRVTLRCSPRSGDLSVYWYQQSLDQGLQFLIQYYNGEERAKGNILERFSAQQFPDLHSELNLSSLELGDSALYFCASSPASGSEQYFGPGTRLTVT.